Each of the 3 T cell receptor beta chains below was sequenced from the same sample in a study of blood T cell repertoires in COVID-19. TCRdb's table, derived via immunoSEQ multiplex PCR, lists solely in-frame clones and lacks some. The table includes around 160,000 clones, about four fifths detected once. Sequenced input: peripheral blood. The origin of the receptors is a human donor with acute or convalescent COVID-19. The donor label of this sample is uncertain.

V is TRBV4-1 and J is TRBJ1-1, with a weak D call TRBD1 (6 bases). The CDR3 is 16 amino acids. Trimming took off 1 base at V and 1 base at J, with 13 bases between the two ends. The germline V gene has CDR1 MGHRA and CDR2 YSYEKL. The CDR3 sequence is CASSQGMAGANTEAFF. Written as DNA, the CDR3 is TGCGCCAGCAGCCAAGGAATGGCAGGGGCGAACACTGAAGCTTTCTTT.

The chain's CDR3 is CASVDVSLGYGYTF. DNA of the CDR3: TGTGCCAGTGTAGATGTGAGTCTCGGCTATGGCTACACCTTC. The V and J genes are TRBV19 and TRBJ1-2; the D is unclear. This CDR3 is 14 amino acids long. The ends were cut back, 8 bases at V and 4 bases at J, with 17 bases in the middle. CDR1 and CDR2 from the germline V gene are LNHDA and SQIVND (reference sequence). The variable domain in full, completed from reference TRBV19 and TRBJ1-2, reads DGGITQSPKYLFRKEGQNVTLSCEQNLNHDAMYWYRQDPGQGLRLIYYSQIVNDFQKGDIAEGYSVSREKKESFPLTVTSAQKNPTAFYLCASVDVSLGYGYTFGSGTRLTVV.

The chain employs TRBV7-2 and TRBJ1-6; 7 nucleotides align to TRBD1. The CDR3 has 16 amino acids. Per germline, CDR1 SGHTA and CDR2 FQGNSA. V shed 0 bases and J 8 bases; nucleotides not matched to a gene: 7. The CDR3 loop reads CASSLAYRGRDSPLHF. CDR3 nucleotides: TGTGCCAGCAGCTTAGCATACAGGGGCAGGGATTCACCCCTCCACTTT. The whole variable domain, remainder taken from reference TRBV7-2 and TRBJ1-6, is GAGVSQSPSNKVTEKGKDVELRCDPISGHTALYWYRQSLGQGLEFLIYFQGNSAPDKSGLPSDRFSAERTGGSVSTLTIQRTQQEDSAVYLCASSLAYRGRDSPLHFGNGTRLTVT.